One and the same sample provided the 22 T cell receptor beta chains below, sequenced in a study of T-cell reconstitution after alpha-beta-depleted transplantation in children (dated by TCRdb to the mid-2010s). The method was PCR. Reads for this sample came from an Illumina HiSeq 2500. Molecular barcoding was employed in the preparation of TCR libraries, with unique molecular identifiers being used to normalize TCRbeta repertoire quantification. TCRdb applied fastp at Q25 and MiXCR to the public reads, then kept only in-frame beta chains. One record per CDR3 amino acid sequence lists the most common genes and DNA. Counted in this sample were 580,000 or so distinct CDR3 sequences; 20% to 25% of them appeared once. The top ten clonotypes cover around 14% of the sample. In the paper's terms, the treatment or condition label means: allogeneic hematopoietic cell transplantation with graft depleted of TCRalphabeta T cells and CD19 B cells.

The specimen was PBMCs, mostly from graft donor cells, collected 360 days after TCRalphabeta/CD19-depleted stem cell transplant. Receptor source: a boy in the first two years of life who had a stem cell transplant for acute myeloid leukemia, so the T cells may come from the graft donor.

The chain links TRBV25-1 to TRBJ1-6; D is possibly TRBD1 (5 bases). Trimming removed 10 bases at V and 7 bases at J, with 17 bases between. This CDR3 spans 14 amino acids. Germline CDR1 is MGHDK and CDR2 is SYGVNS. The CDR3 DNA reads TGTGCCAAAGGAGGCGGGGCGAGGAATTCACCCCTCCACTTT. Amino acids: CAKGGGARNSPLHF.

Many counts were recorded for this clonotype. The rearrangement uses TRBV20-1 and TRBJ2-3; the D gene is possibly TRBD2 (6 bases). Germline CDR1 and CDR2: DFQATT and SNEGSKA (reference sequence). The V end was cut by 8 bases, the J end by 3 bases, with 12 bases between. There are 12 residues in the CDR3. The CDR3 spells CSIGRGTDTQYF. The CDR3 DNA sequence: TGCAGTATCGGTCGGGGGACAGATACGCAGTATTTT.

J is TRBJ2-2 and V is TRBV9, with 8 bases lining up with TRBD2. Germline V CDR1 and CDR2: SGDLS, YYNGEE. The CDR3 length is 14 residues. V gave up 0 bases and J gave up 6 bases; unmatched junction bases: 1. DNA of the CDR3: TGTGCCAGCAGCGTAGCGGGGGGGCCCGGGGAGCTGTTTTTT. It yields the protein CASSVAGGPGELFF.

CDR3 sequence reads: CASSLQVNQPQHF. The DNA for the CDR3 is TGTGCCAGCAGTCTCCAGGTCAATCAGCCCCAGCATTTT. The chain joins TRBV6-1 to TRBJ1-5; no reliable D call. The V end was cut by 5 bases, the J end by 3 bases, with 8 bases between. Germline CDR1 MNHNS, CDR2 SASEGT. The CDR3 runs to 13 residues.

This clonotype was seen a few times. The rearrangement uses TRBV7-8 and TRBJ1-2, with D unresolved. The CDR3 sequence is 15 residues long. Trimming took 3 bases from V and 8 from J, leaving 19 bases between them. Germline V gives CDR1 SGHVS, CDR2 FQNEAQ. The CDR3 reads CASSFVQSSREGYTF. In nucleotides, the CDR3 is TGTGCCAGCAGCTTTGTTCAAAGTAGCCGGGAAGGCTACACCTTC.

This clonotype was observed at least ten times. V usage is TRBV4-3 and J usage is TRBJ2-1; 11 bases map to TRBD1. V shed 0 bases, J shed 7 bases, and the junction held 2 bases outside the gene matches. This CDR3 is built from 15 residues. Germline CDR1 LGHNA, CDR2 YSLEER. The CDR3 region is CASSQEGQGVNEQFF. CDR3 DNA: TGCGCCAGCAGCCAAGAGGGACAGGGGGTGAATGAGCAGTTCTTC.

This clonotype showed up many times. This chain connects TRBV12-3 or TRBV12-4 to TRBJ2-3, with a weak D call TRBD1 (6 bases). Trimming removed 4 bases at V and 5 bases at J, with 13 bases between. The CDR3 spans 14 residues. The CDR3 DNA sequence: TGTGCCAGCAGTTACAGGGACGGAGAAGATACGCAGTATTTT. As protein: CASSYRDGEDTQYF.

With regard to this clonotype: An end of the junction differs from the germline gene, which may be a read error. The gene calls are TRBV27 and TRBJ1-1; weak D call: TRBD1 (6 bases). The CDR3 runs 13 residues. In germline, CDR1 is MNHEY, CDR2 SMNVEV (reference sequence). Here the CDR3 DNA reads TGTGCCAACAGTTTAGGGACAAGGACTGAAGCTTTCTTT. It encodes CANSLGTRTEAFF.

The rearrangement uses TRBV7-6 and TRBJ2-7, with D tentatively TRBD2 (5 bases). Germline V gene data show CDR1 as SGHVS and CDR2 as FNYEAQ. Trimming left V 2 bases short and J 6 bases short, with 11 bases between. The CDR3 is 13 amino acids. CDR3 in amino acids: CASSLSEDREQYV. The CDR3 DNA is TGTGCCAGCAGCTTATCGGAGGACCGCGAGCAGTACGTC.

The chain combines TRBV12-3 or TRBV12-4 with TRBJ1-2, with a tentative D call TRBD1 (5 bases). The length of the CDR3 is 16 residues. Trimming pared 0 bases from V and 7 bases from J, leaving 18 bases between. The CDR3 region has the DNA TGTGCCAGCAGTTTAGCGCAGGATGGAGGGAGGGGTGGCTACACCTTC. Its translation is CASSLAQDGGRGGYTF.

This clonotype appeared a few times. The chain is built from TRBV7-9 and TRBJ1-1, with D possibly TRBD1 on 5 matching bases. Trimming removed 3 bases at V and 7 bases at J, with 18 bases between. The CDR3 sequence is 15 residues long. CDR1 and CDR2 (germline): SEHNR, FQNEAQ (reference sequence). CDR3 sequence: CASSFDIGTIGEAFF. In nucleotides, the CDR3 is TGTGCCAGCAGCTTTGATATAGGGACGATTGGTGAAGCTTTCTTT.

This clonotype was seen repeatedly, ten times or more. The chain combines TRBV7-9 with TRBJ2-6; D is undetermined. The CDR3 sequence is 16 residues long. Trimming stripped 7 bases from V and 2 bases from J, with 15 bases between. CDR1 is SEHNR and CDR2 is FQNEAQ in the germline V gene (reference sequence). CDR3 nucleotides: TGTGCCAGCATCCACCCAGCCGCCCCTGGGGCCAACGTCCTGACTTTC. The encoded protein is CASIHPAAPGANVLTF.

This rearrangement joins TRBV28 to TRBJ2-2, with TRBD2 matching 7 bases. This CDR3 comprises 15 residues. The V and J ends lost 6 bases and 3 bases, in that order; junction bases with no gene match: 7. Germline V CDR1 and CDR2: MDHEN, SYDVKM. CDR3 region: CASRTGRRDTGELFF. CDR3 coding DNA: TGTGCCAGCAGGACCGGGAGGAGGGACACCGGGGAGCTGTTTTTT.

This clonotype was counted a few times. The chain uses TRBV20-1 and TRBJ2-5; tentatively, D is TRBD2 (6 bases). The CDR3 consists of 13 residues. Trimming took 2 bases from V and 0 from J, leaving 7 bases between them. The germline V gene encodes CDR1 DFQATT and CDR2 SNEGSKA (reference sequence). Here the CDR3 DNA reads TGCAGTGCTAGACCTAGCGACCAAGAGACCCAGTACTTC. Encoded protein: CSARPSDQETQYF.

This clonotype was seen only a few times. The genes are TRBV12-3 or TRBV12-4 and TRBJ2-7; 9 bases are a match to TRBD1. This CDR3 comprises 14 residues. V lost 5 bases, J lost 3 bases, and 5 bases stayed unmatched. The CDR3 spells CASSPGTGRYEQYV. CDR3 nucleotides: TGTGCCAGCAGTCCCGGGACAGGGCGCTACGAGCAGTACGTC.

This clonotype appeared a few times. V gene TRBV12-3 or TRBV12-4 combines with J gene TRBJ1-1; 8 nucleotides line up with TRBD1. The CDR3 length is 15 residues. Trimming took 8 bases from V and 5 from J; bases not matched to a gene: 13. The DNA for the CDR3 is TGTGCCAGCGTTGAAGGAGACAGGGGAGAAACTGAAGCTTTCTTT. Its translation is CASVEGDRGETEAFF.

This clonotype showed up many times. This chain connects TRBV5-4 to TRBJ2-3, with D possibly matching TRBD2 (6 bases). The CDR3 is made up of 14 amino acids. V was trimmed by 2 bases and J by 4 bases, leaving 11 bases between them. Looked up from germline, CDR1 is SGHNT and CDR2 is YYREEE (reference sequence). Here the CDR3 reads CASSFRTGADTQYF. The CDR3 DNA is TGTGCCAGCAGCTTCCGGACGGGAGCAGATACGCAGTATTTT.

The chain employs TRBV20-1 and TRBJ1-1; 7 bases map to TRBD1. The germline V gene encodes CDR1 DFQATT and CDR2 SNEGSKA (reference sequence). The V segment lost 5 bases and the J segment 2 bases; nucleotides outside the gene matches: 2. The CDR3 has 12 residues. The CDR3 here is CSADRENTEAFF. The CDR3, as DNA: TGCAGTGCTGACAGGGAAAACACTGAAGCTTTCTTT.

The chain is built from TRBV4-1 and TRBJ2-5, with D tentatively TRBD2 (5 bases). The V end was cut by 0 bases, the J end by 14 bases, with 13 bases between. The CDR3 loop spans 12 amino acids. CDR1 is MGHRA, CDR2 YSYEKL, per germline. CDR3 region: CASSQEVGRRYF. The CDR3 DNA reads as TGCGCCAGCAGCCAAGAGGTGGGGAGAAGATACTTC.

This clonotype was observed many times. This chain connects TRBV6-1 to TRBJ2-1; TRBD1 agrees at 9 bases. This CDR3 is 14 amino acids long. Per the germline V gene, CDR1 is MNHNS and CDR2 is SASEGT. After removal of 7 bases from V and 6 bases from J, the junction contained 7 bases not matched to a gene. In DNA, the CDR3 is TGTGCCAGCACAAACAGGGGGCTAAGCAATGAGCAGTTCTTC. Protein: CASTNRGLSNEQFF.

This clonotype was found many times. The CDR3 loop is CASRSVRALSVGQYF. DNA for the CDR3: TGTGCCAGCAGGTCCGTCCGGGCTCTTTCCGTCGGGCAGTACTTC. J is TRBJ2-7 and V is TRBV2; D not certain. CDR1 and CDR2 (germline): SNHLY, FYNNEI. The CDR3 extends over 15 amino acids. Trimming shortened V by 6 bases and J by 9 bases, and 24 bases separated the two germline ends.

In its sample, this clonotype was seen many times. This rearrangement joins TRBV29-1 to TRBJ1-1, with 10 bases identical to TRBD1. Per the germline V gene, CDR1 is SQVTM and CDR2 is ANQGSEA. V lost 7 bases to trimming and J lost 10 bases; unmatched junction nucleotides: 6. The length of the CDR3 is 11 residues. CDR3 region: CSAETGGVAFF. The CDR3 DNA sequence: TGCAGCGCCGAGACAGGGGGCGTAGCTTTCTTT.